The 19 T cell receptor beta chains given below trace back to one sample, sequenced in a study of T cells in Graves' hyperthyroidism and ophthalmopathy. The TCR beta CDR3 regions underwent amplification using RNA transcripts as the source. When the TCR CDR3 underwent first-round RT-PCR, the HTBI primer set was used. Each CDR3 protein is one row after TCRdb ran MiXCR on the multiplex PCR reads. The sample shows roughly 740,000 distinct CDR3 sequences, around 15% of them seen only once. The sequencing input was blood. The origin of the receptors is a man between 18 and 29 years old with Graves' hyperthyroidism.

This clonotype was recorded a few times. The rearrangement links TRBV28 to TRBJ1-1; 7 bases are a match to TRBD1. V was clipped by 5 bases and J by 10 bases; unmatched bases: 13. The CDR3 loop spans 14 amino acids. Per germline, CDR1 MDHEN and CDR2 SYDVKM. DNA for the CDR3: TGTGCCAGCAGTCTTACAGGGGTGGGGAGGGGAGCTTTCTTT. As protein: CASSLTGVGRGAFF. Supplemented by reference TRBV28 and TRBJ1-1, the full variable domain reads DVKVTQSSRYLVKRTGEKVFLECVQDMDHENMFWYRQDPGLGLRLIYFSYDVKMKEKGDIPEGYSVSREKKERFSLILESASTNQTSMYLCASSLTGVGRGAFFGQGTRLTVV.

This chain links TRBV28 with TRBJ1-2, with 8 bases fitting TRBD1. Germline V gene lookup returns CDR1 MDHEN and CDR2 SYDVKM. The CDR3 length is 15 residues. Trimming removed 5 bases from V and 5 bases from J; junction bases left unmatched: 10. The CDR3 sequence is CASSPRRTGWYGYTF. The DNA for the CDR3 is TGTGCCAGCAGTCCCCGGCGGACAGGGTGGTATGGCTACACCTTC.

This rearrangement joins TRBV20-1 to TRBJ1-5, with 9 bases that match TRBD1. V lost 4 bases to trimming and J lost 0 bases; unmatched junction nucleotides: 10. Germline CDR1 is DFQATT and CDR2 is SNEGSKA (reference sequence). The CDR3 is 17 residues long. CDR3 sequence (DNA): TGCAGTGCTATAAGACAGGGGGGAGGTTATAGCAATCAGCCCCAGCATTTT. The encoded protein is CSAIRQGGGYSNQPQHF.

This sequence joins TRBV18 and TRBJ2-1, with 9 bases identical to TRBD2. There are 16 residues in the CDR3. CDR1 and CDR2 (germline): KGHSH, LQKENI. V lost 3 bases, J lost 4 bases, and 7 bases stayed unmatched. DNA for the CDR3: TGTGCCAGCTCACCCCTTAAGCGGGGGGTTTACAATGAGCAGTTCTTC. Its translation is CASSPLKRGVYNEQFF. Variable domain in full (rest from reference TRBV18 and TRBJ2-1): NAGVMQNPRHLVRRRGQEARLRCSPMKGHSHVYWYRQLPEEGLKFMVYLQKENIIDESGMPKERFSAEFPKEGPSILRIQQVVRGDSAAYFCASSPLKRGVYNEQFFGPGTRLTVL.

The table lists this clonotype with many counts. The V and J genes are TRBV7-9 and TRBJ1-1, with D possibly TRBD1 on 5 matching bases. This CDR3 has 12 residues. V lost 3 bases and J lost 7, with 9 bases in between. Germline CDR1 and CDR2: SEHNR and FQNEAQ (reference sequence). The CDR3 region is CASSFRQFEAFF. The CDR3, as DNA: TGTGCCAGCAGCTTCAGACAGTTTGAAGCTTTCTTT.

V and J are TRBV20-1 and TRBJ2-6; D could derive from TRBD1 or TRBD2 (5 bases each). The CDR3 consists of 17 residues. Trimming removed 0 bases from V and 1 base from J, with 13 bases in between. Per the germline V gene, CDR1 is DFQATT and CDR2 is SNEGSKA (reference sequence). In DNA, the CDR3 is TGCAGTGCTAGAGATATGGGGGAGAGATCTGGGGCCAACGTCCTGACTTTC. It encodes CSARDMGERSGANVLTF.

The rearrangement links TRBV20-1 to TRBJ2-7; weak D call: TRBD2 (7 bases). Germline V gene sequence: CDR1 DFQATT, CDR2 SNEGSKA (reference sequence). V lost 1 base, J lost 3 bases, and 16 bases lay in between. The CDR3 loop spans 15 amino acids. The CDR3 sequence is CSARVGGRAFYEQYF. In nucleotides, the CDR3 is TGCAGTGCTAGAGTAGGGGGGAGGGCGTTCTACGAGCAGTACTTC.

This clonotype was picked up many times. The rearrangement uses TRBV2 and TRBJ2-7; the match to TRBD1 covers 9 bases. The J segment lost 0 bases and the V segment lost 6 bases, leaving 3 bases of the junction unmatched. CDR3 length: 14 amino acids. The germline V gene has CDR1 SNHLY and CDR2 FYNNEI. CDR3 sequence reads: CASRWTGVSYEQYF. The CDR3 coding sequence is TGTGCCAGCAGGTGGACAGGGGTCTCCTACGAGCAGTACTTC.

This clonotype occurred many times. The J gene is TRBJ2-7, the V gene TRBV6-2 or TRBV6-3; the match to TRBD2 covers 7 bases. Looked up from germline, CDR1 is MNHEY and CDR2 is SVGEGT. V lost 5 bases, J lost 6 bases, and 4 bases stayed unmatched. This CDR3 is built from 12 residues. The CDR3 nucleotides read TGTGCCAGCAGTACAACGGGGGGCGAGCAGTACTTC. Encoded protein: CASSTTGGEQYF.

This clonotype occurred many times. For the CDR3, the DNA is TGCAGCGTCGATAAGCGGGAGGGCCGCAATGAGCAGTTCTTC. Its protein product is CSVDKREGRNEQFF. This chain links TRBV29-1 with TRBJ2-1, with 10 bases identical to TRBD2. The trim removed 6 bases at V and 6 bases at J, leaving 8 bases unmatched. Germline V gene data show CDR1 as SQVTM and CDR2 as ANQGSEA. There are 14 residues in the CDR3.

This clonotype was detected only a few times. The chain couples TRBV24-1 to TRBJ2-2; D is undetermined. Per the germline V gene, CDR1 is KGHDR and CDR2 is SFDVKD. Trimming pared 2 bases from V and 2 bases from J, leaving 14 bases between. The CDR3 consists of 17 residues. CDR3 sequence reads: CATSDWGGDTNTGELFF. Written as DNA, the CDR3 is TGTGCCACCAGTGATTGGGGTGGCGACACTAACACCGGGGAGCTGTTTTTT.

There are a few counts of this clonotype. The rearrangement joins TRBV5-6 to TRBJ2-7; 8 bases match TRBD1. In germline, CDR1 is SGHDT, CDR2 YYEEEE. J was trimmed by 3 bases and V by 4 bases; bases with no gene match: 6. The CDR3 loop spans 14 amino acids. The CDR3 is CASSPGQVVYEQYF. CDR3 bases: TGTGCCAGCAGCCCGGGACAGGTCGTCTACGAGCAGTACTTC.

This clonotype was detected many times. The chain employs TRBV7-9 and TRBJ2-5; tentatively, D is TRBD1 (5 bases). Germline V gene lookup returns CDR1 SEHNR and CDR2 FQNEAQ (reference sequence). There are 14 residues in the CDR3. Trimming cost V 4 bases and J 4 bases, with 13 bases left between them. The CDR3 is CASSSPTAGETQYF. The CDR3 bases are TGTGCCAGCAGCTCACCGACAGCAGGAGAGACCCAGTACTTC.

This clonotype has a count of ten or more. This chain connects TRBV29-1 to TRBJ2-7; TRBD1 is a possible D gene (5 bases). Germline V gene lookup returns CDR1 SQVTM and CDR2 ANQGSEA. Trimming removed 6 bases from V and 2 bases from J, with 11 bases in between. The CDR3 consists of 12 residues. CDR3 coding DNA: TGCAGCGTAGCAGAAGGGGCCTACGAGCAGTACTTC. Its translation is CSVAEGAYEQYF.

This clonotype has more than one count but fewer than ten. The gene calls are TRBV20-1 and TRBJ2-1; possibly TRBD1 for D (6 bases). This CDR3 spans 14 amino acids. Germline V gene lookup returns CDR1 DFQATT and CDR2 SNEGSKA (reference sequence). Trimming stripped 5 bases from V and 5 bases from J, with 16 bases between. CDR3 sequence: CSASGTQKDNEQFF. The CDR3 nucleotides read TGCAGTGCTTCAGGGACACAGAAAGACAATGAGCAGTTCTTC.

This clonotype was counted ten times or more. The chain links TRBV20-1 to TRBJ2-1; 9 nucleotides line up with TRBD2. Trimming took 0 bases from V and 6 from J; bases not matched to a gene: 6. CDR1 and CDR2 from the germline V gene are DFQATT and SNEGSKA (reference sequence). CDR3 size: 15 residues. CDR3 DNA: TGCAGTGCTAGAGAGCTAGCGGGAAGTGGCAATGAGCAGTTCTTC. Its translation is CSARELAGSGNEQFF.

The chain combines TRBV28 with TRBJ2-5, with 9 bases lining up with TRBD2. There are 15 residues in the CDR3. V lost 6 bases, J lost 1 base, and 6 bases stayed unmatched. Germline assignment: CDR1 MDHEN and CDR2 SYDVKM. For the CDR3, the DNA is TGTGCCAGCAGCTTAGTAGCGGGAGCCCAAGAGACCCAGTACTTC. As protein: CASSLVAGAQETQYF.

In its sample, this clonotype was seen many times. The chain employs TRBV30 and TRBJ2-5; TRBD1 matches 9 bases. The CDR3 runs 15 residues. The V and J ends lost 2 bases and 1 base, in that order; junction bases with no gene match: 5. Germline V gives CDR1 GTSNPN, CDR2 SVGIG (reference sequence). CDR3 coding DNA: TGTGCCTGGAGTATGGACAGGGGCGGCCAAGAGACCCAGTACTTC. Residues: CAWSMDRGGQETQYF.

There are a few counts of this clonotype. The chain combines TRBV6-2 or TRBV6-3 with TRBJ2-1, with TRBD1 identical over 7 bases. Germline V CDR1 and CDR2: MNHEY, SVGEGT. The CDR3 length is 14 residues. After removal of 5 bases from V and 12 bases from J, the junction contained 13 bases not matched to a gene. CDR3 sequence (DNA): TGTGCCAGCAGTCTCGTAGAACAGGGGCTTTGGCAGTTCTTC. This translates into CASSLVEQGLWQFF.